This T cell receptor beta chain was observed in a study of T cell responses to AZD1222 COVID-19 vaccine. Some clones are missing from TCRdb's copy, which holds only in-frame ones; the method was immunoSEQ multiplex PCR. In the table there are 90,000 to 120,000 clones, roughly nine tenths of which are singletons. Details on this clone: What it binds is not known.

Study findings and constraints: Two AZD1222 doses significantly raised spike-specific TCR breadth and depth over controls.

CDR3 size: 14 residues. Germline-derived CDR1 and CDR2 are MNHNS and SASEGT. V was clipped by 8 bases and J by 4 bases, with 17 bases between them. The chain joins TRBV6-1 to TRBJ1-2; D gene uncertain. Material: peripheral blood, obtained on day 0 of AZD1222 vaccination. The clonotype originates from an adult in good health. In DNA form, the CDR3 reads TGTGCCAGCCGCGATCCCACAGCGGTCTATGGCTACACCTTC. Protein: CASRDPTAVYGYTF.